The 30 T cell receptor beta chains in this list originate from one sample, sequenced in a study of shared clonotypes between healthy human individuals. Assay: immunoSEQ multiplex PCR; the TCRdb copy retains only in-frame clones and omits some. The sample lists a few million clones, approximately 92% seen once, with around 1.7% in the top ten. Positive CCR7 selection of CD45RO-negative cells yielded the naive CD8 cells, and terminally differentiated effector memory CD45RA+ cells were excluded. The source material was naive CD8+ T cells from PBMCs. The source of these receptors is a man aged 18 to 35 in good health. Some clones in this sample may be carry-over from other donors' samples.

The chain combines TRBV4-1 with TRBJ2-7; possible D gene TRBD2, 6 bases. CDR3 length: 14 residues. V was shortened by 0 bases and J by 4 bases, with 10 bases between the two germline ends. Germline-derived CDR1 and CDR2 are MGHRA and YSYEKL. The DNA of the CDR3 is TGCGCCAGCAGCCAAGATGGGGGGATGTACGAGCAGTACTTC. This sequence encodes CASSQDGGMYEQYF.

V and J are TRBV7-9 and TRBJ1-1, with a weak D call TRBD1 (5 bases). The CDR3 has 14 amino acids. CDR1 and CDR2 from the germline V gene are SEHNR and FQNEAQ (reference sequence). The ends were cut back, 5 bases at V and 0 bases at J, with 10 bases in the middle. The CDR3: CASSATVMNTEAFF. CDR3 DNA sequence: TGTGCCAGCAGCGCGACAGTGATGAACACTGAAGCTTTCTTT.

As regards this clone: This sample also contains other DNA sequences that code for the same CDR3. V and J are TRBV4-1 and TRBJ2-3, with D hard to call. Per the germline V gene, CDR1 is MGHRA and CDR2 is YSYEKL. The CDR3 runs 13 residues. The V gene lost 1 base and the J gene lost 1 base, with 3 bases spanning the gap. The CDR3 sequence is CASSQAGTDTQYF. The CDR3 bases are TGCGCCAGCAGCCAAGCGGGCACAGATACGCAGTATTTT.

This chain connects TRBV27 to TRBJ1-5; D is unresolved. The germline V gene has CDR1 MNHEY and CDR2 SMNVEV (reference sequence). This CDR3 has 17 residues. V lost 4 bases, J lost 4 bases, and 20 bases lay in between. CDR3 sequence: CASSYSPATDLNQPQHF. The CDR3 DNA sequence: TGTGCCAGCAGTTATTCCCCCGCTACGGACCTTAATCAGCCCCAGCATTTT.

In DNA form, the CDR3 reads TGTGCCAGCAGCTTAGATGGGACAGGGCCTAACACTGAAGCTTTCTTT. It is translated as CASSLDGTGPNTEAFF. This chain connects TRBV11-2 to TRBJ1-1; 9 nucleotides line up with TRBD1. Germline V gives CDR1 SGHAT, CDR2 FQNNGV. The CDR3 is made up of 16 amino acids. V dropped 0 bases and J dropped 2; count of bases not matched to a gene: 4.

V is TRBV19 and J is TRBJ2-4; possible D gene TRBD2, 6 bases. CDR1 LNHDA and CDR2 SQIVND come from the germline V gene (reference sequence). V lost 4 bases to trimming and J lost 1 base, with 8 bases between them. The CDR3 runs 14 residues. In nucleotides, the CDR3 is TGTGCCAGTAGTAGGGGGAGGGCCAAAAACATTCAGTACTTC. Amino acids: CASSRGRAKNIQYF.

This clone occurred a few times. The V gene is TRBV7-2, the J gene TRBJ1-2; D is undetermined. The CDR3 loop spans 12 amino acids. V dropped 2 bases and J dropped 7 bases, with 8 bases sitting between them. Germline lookup yields CDR1 SGHTA and CDR2 FQGNSA. The CDR3 coding sequence is TGTGCCAGCAGCTTATTCGCTATTGGCTACACCTTC. This sequence encodes CASSLFAIGYTF.

This clone has a single count. The rearrangement uses TRBV7-3 and TRBJ2-5; TRBD2 might be the D (6 bases). The CDR3 runs 14 residues. Trimming took off 5 bases at V and 5 bases at J, with 15 bases between the two ends. Germline V gene lookup returns CDR1 SGHTA and CDR2 FQGTGA. CDR3 coding DNA: TGTGCCAGCAGCAACGGAGGGATTTTGGAGACCCAGTACTTC. It specifies CASSNGGILETQYF.

This rearrangement joins TRBV19 to TRBJ2-1; tentatively, D is TRBD1 (6 bases). Trimming stripped 7 bases from V and 4 bases from J, with 11 bases between. The CDR3 contains 13 residues. Germline lookup yields CDR1 LNHDA and CDR2 SQIVND (reference sequence). DNA of the CDR3: TGTGCCAGTACCCTAGGACAGTACAATGAGCAGTTCTTC. It encodes CASTLGQYNEQFF.

CDR3 amino acids: CASSLNKFGSSGSRGEQFF. The CDR3 region has the DNA TGTGCCAGCAGCTTAAATAAGTTCGGGTCTAGCGGGTCTCGGGGGGAGCAGTTCTTC. This chain connects TRBV11-3 to TRBJ2-1, with 8 bases that match TRBD2. The CDR3 extends over 19 amino acids. V lost 2 bases and J lost 10; bases outside the gene matches: 22. Germline V CDR1 and CDR2: SGHNT, YENEEA.

The CDR3 DNA sequence: TGTGCCAGCAGCCCCAGAGGACAGGGGGGTCGAGATGAGCAGTTCTTC. It yields the protein CASSPRGQGGRDEQFF. The chain couples TRBV7-2 to TRBJ2-1, with TRBD1 matching over 10 bases. Germline V gene sequence: CDR1 SGHTA, CDR2 FQGNSA. J lost 8 bases, V lost 5 bases, and 12 bases had no gene match. This CDR3 has 16 amino acids.

V gene TRBV2 combines with J gene TRBJ2-2; 8 bases map to TRBD1. The length of the CDR3 is 14 residues. V was pared by 1 base and J by 6 bases, with 1 base of the junction left unmatched. The germline V gene encodes CDR1 SNHLY and CDR2 FYNNEI. The CDR3 sequence: CASSEGTGPGELFF. The DNA of the CDR3 is TGTGCCAGCAGTGAAGGGACAGGGCCCGGGGAGCTGTTTTTT.

In this sample, this clone turned up once. The rearrangement links TRBV7-6 to TRBJ2-2; D remains unclear. The V and J ends lost 1 base and 4 bases respectively, with 7 bases between them. The CDR3 is made up of 14 amino acids. Germline V gene lookup returns CDR1 SGHVS and CDR2 FNYEAQ. The CDR3 DNA follows: TGTGCCAGCAGCTTAGTAGTATCCACCGGGGAGCTGTTTTTT. As protein: CASSLVVSTGELFF. The whole variable domain, filled in from reference TRBV7-6 and TRBJ2-2, reads GAGVSQSPRYKVTKRGQDVALRCDPISGHVSLYWYRQALGQGPEFLTYFNYEAQQDKSGLPNDRFSAERPEGSISTLTIQRTEQRDSAMYRCASSLVVSTGELFFGEGSRLTVL.

The gene calls are TRBV28 and TRBJ2-2; possible D gene TRBD2, 7 bases. The germline V and J ends were trimmed by 8 bases and 8 bases, with 15 bases remaining between them. Germline lookup yields CDR1 MDHEN and CDR2 SYDVKM. The CDR3 contains 13 residues. In nucleotides, the CDR3 is TGTGCCAGCGGACTAGGGGGAGCGGGGGAGCTGTTTTTT. This gives the protein CASGLGGAGELFF.

The gene calls are TRBV28 and TRBJ2-3, with D possibly being TRBD2 (6 bases). The CDR3 loop spans 13 amino acids. V lost 3 bases and J 5 bases, leaving 9 bases between the germline ends. Looked up from germline, CDR1 is MDHEN and CDR2 is SYDVKM. CDR3 DNA: TGTGCCAGCAGTTTGGACGGGGGAGATACGCAGTATTTT. Translation: CASSLDGGDTQYF. Complete variable domain (other parts from reference TRBV28 and TRBJ2-3): DVKVTQSSRYLVKRTGEKVFLECVQDMDHENMFWYRQDPGLGLRLIYFSYDVKMKEKGDIPEGYSVSREKKERFSLILESASTNQTSMYLCASSLDGGDTQYFGPGTRLTVL.

V is TRBV25-1 and J is TRBJ2-2; 8 bases fit TRBD1. Looked up from germline, CDR1 is MGHDK and CDR2 is SYGVNS. The CDR3 has 14 residues. With V trimmed by 8 bases and J by 3 bases, 5 bases remained unmatched. CDR3 in amino acids: CASYPGGDTGELFF. In DNA form, the CDR3 reads TGTGCCAGCTACCCAGGGGGCGACACCGGGGAGCTGTTTTTT.

This rearrangement joins TRBV28 to TRBJ2-7; no clear D gene. Germline CDR1 reads MDHEN; CDR2 reads SYDVKM. The V end was cut by 4 bases, the J end by 5 bases, with 9 bases between. The length of the CDR3 is 12 residues. The CDR3 bases are TGTGCCAGCAGTTCGTCCCGGAACGAGCAGTACTTC. Amino acids: CASSSSRNEQYF.

The chain combines TRBV12-5 with TRBJ2-1; D is unresolved. Germline V gene lookup returns CDR1 LGHNT and CDR2 FRNRAP. The CDR3 extends over 11 amino acids. With 5 bases removed from V and 2 bases from J, the gap between germline ends came to 1 base. The CDR3 DNA follows: TGTGCTAGTGGTCCCTACAATGAGCAGTTCTTC. Protein: CASGPYNEQFF. The whole variable domain, filled in from reference TRBV12-5 and TRBJ2-1, reads DARVTQTPRHKVTEMGQEVTMRCQPILGHNTVFWYRQTMMQGLELLAYFRNRAPLDDSGMPKDRFSAEMPDATLATLKIQPSEPRDSAVYFCASGPYNEQFFGPGTRLTVL.

The sample holds one count of this clone. The genes are TRBV6-5 and TRBJ2-5; D possibly corresponds to TRBD2 (6 bases). Trimming removed 2 bases from V and 5 bases from J, with 15 bases in between. Germline-derived CDR1 and CDR2 are MNHEY and SVGAGI. The CDR3 is made up of 15 amino acids. CDR3 DNA sequence: TGTGCCAGCAGTTACAATGTCGGGAGAATGGAGACCCAGTACTTC. Amino acids: CASSYNVGRMETQYF.

This clone was found a few times. The gene calls are TRBV30 and TRBJ1-2, with D possibly matching TRBD1 (5 bases). Deletions cut 2 bases from V and 7 bases from J, with 8 bases between. Germline lookup yields CDR1 GTSNPN and CDR2 SVGIG (reference sequence). The CDR3 loop spans 11 amino acids. The CDR3 loop reads CAWSRGVGYTF. As DNA, the CDR3 is TGTGCCTGGAGTCGGGGGGTTGGCTACACCTTC.

The V call is TRBV11-2, the J call TRBJ2-2; D is possibly TRBD1 or TRBD2 (5 bases each). The CDR3 length is 13 residues. CDR1 is SGHAT and CDR2 is FQNNGV in the germline V gene. V gave up 4 bases and J gave up 6 bases, with 9 bases separating them. The CDR3 sequence is CASSSGRAGELFF. Here the CDR3 DNA reads TGTGCCAGCAGCTCGGGACGGGCCGGGGAGCTGTTTTTT.

The chain uses TRBV10-2 and TRBJ1-1, with D unclear. CDR1 WSHSY and CDR2 SAAADI come from the germline V gene. Trimming removed 2 bases at V and 3 bases at J, with 13 bases between. The CDR3 totals 15 residues. CDR3 DNA: TGCGCCAGCAGTGAGGAGGGTAGGGTGGACACTGAAGCTTTCTTT. It is translated as CASSEEGRVDTEAFF.

CDR3 nucleotide sequence: TGTGCCACCAGCAGAGCCGGAAGTGAGCAGTTCTTC. Translation: CATSRAGSEQFF. This sequence joins TRBV15 and TRBJ2-1, with D unclear. Trimming took off 1 base at V and 9 bases at J, with 7 bases between the two ends. CDR1 is LNHNV and CDR2 is YYDKDF in the germline V gene (reference sequence). This CDR3 comprises 12 residues. Supplemented by reference TRBV15 and TRBJ2-1, the full variable domain reads DAMVIQNPRYQVTQFGKPVTLSCSQTLNHNVMYWYQQKSSQAPKLLFHYYDKDFNNEADTPDNFQSRRPNTSFCFLDIRSPGLGDTAMYLCATSRAGSEQFFGPGTRLTVL.

This chain connects TRBV15 to TRBJ2-3; tentatively, D is TRBD1 or TRBD2 (6 bases each). Between the trimmed V and J ends, which lost 8 bases and 7 bases, there was a span of 10 bases. The CDR3 is 11 amino acids. Germline V lookup: CDR1 LNHNV, CDR2 YYDKDF (reference sequence). The CDR3 sequence: CATGGGHTQYF. The CDR3 DNA sequence: TGTGCCACCGGAGGGGGACATACGCAGTATTTT.

This sequence joins TRBV28 and TRBJ2-3; 7 positions agree with TRBD2. The CDR3 has 14 amino acids. J was trimmed by 6 bases and V by 3 bases; bases with no gene match: 6. Germline CDR1 and CDR2: MDHEN and SYDVKM. The CDR3 is CASSFTAAGDTQYF. The CDR3 region has the DNA TGTGCCAGCAGTTTTACCGCAGCGGGGGATACGCAGTATTTT.

The table lists this clone with a few counts. The chain has TRBV12-5 and TRBJ2-4; 7 bases agree with TRBD2. Germline assignment: CDR1 LGHNT and CDR2 FRNRAP. This CDR3 spans 15 amino acids. The trim removed 1 base at V and 9 bases at J, leaving 9 bases unmatched. In DNA form, the CDR3 reads TGTGCTAGTGGTTTGGACCGTAGACTAGCATGCATTCAGTACTTC. Translation: CASGLDRRLACIQYF. The full variable domain, its missing parts supplied by reference TRBV12-5 and TRBJ2-4, is DARVTQTPRHKVTEMGQEVTMRCQPILGHNTVFWYRQTMMQGLELLAYFRNRAPLDDSGMPKDRFSAEMPDATLATLKIQPSEPRDSAVYFCASGLDRRLACIQYFGAGTRLSVL.

The chain couples TRBV6-6 to TRBJ2-1, with a weak D call TRBD1 (7 bases). This CDR3 region has 14 residues. The V and J ends lost 8 bases and 8 bases respectively, with 19 bases between them. CDR1 is MNHNY and CDR2 is SVGAGI in the germline V gene (reference sequence). CDR3 coding DNA: TGTGCCAGCGGAAACGCCCTCAGGGGGGATGAGCAGTTCTTC. It encodes CASGNALRGDEQFF.

The chain links TRBV9 to TRBJ1-3; 11 nucleotides line up with TRBD1. From germline, CDR1 is SGDLS and CDR2 YYNGEE. Germline trimming cut 4 bases from V and 1 base from J; bases unmatched to any gene: 4. This CDR3 region has 16 residues. DNA for the CDR3: TGTGCCAGCAGCAAGGGGACAGGGGGATCTGGAAACACCATATATTTT. It codes for CASSKGTGGSGNTIYF. Full variable domain (outside the CDR3, taken from reference TRBV9 and TRBJ1-3): DSGVTQTPKHLITATGQRVTLRCSPRSGDLSVYWYQQSLDQGLQFLIQYYNGEERAKGNILERFSAQQFPDLHSELNLSSLELGDSALYFCASSKGTGGSGNTIYFGEGSWLTVV.

The chain employs TRBV11-2 and TRBJ1-4; 7 bases line up with TRBD1. This CDR3 comprises 13 residues. V was pared by 1 base and J by 10 bases, with 3 bases of the junction left unmatched. Germline CDR1 reads SGHAT; CDR2 reads FQNNGV. CDR3: CASSLVRGRKLFF. CDR3 in DNA: TGTGCCAGCAGCTTAGTAAGGGGGCGAAAACTGTTTTTT.

The chain joins TRBV18 to TRBJ2-5; D possibly corresponds to TRBD1 (5 bases). The CDR3 extends over 15 amino acids. Trimming stripped 3 bases from V and 1 base from J, with 12 bases between. Germline-derived CDR1 and CDR2 are KGHSH and LQKENI. CDR3 DNA: TGTGCCAGCTCACCCGACAGAGAGGTCCAAGAGACCCAGTACTTC. This encodes CASSPDREVQETQYF.